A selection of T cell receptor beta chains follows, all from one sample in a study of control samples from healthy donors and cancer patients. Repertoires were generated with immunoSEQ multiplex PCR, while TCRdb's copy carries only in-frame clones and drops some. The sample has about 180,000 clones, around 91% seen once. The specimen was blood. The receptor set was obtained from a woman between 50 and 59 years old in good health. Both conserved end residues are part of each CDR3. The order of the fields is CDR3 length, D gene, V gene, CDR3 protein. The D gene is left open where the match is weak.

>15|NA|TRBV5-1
CASRRLRDGSYEQYF
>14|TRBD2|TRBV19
CASSGLAGYNEQFF
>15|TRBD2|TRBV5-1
CASSLEGLAAREQYF
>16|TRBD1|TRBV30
CAWSVLGTGQNSPLHF
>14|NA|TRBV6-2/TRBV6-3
CASSRPGRTYEQYF
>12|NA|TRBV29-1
CSVEEGSYGYTF
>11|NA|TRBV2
CASSGEETQYF
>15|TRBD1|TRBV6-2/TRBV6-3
CASSYLGDRPYEQYF
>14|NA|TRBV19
CASSLGLGSYEQYF
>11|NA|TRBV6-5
CASSSLHTQYF
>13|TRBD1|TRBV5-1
CASRYSGGTEAFF
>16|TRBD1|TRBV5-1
CASSSDPDRALRSQYF
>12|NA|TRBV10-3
CAISELREAQYF
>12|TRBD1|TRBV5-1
CASSVDRDGYTF
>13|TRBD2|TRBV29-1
CSGGTRATDTQYF
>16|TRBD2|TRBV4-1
CASSHPSGRGADTQYF
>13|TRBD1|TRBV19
CASMGQTEDTQYF
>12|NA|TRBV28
CASSLVRGGYTF
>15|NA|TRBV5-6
CASSLGQARYNEQFF
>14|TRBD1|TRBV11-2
CASSPGGEGSPLHF
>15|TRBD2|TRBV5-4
CASSSIAGVRTEQYF
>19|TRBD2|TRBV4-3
CASSYRLAQPQREGNEQFF
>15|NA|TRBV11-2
CASSLQGNPLDEQYF
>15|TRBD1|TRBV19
CASSHTGGKVTEAFF
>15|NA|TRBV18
CASSGGALSGNTIYF
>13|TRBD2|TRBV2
CASRGLAGYEQYF
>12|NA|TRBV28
CASSLYGQPQHF
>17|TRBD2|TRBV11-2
CASSSRGLALSYNEQFF
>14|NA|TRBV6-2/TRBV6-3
CASSYQGNTDTQYF
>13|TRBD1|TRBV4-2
CASSQARGGSAFF
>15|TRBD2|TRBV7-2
CASSQTSGGPYEQYF
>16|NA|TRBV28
CASSRPGTRANYGYTF